These T cell receptor beta chains were read from a single sample in a study of cytomegalovirus exposure and HLA in healthy donors. Profiled with immunoSEQ multiplex PCR; TCRdb holds only in-frame clones, not every one. The data show about 150,000 clones, 72% seen once. Material: PBMCs. Receptors originate from a man between 35 and 55 years old in good health and CMV-seronegative. Both conserved end residues are part of each CDR3. Each record gives: clone size, D gene, J gene, V gene, CDR3 protein, CDR3 DNA. The D gene is left open where the match is weak. Size values are once, few and many counts, or a class for expanded clones, and some rows have none.

abundance: NA
d_gene: NA
j_gene: TRBJ1-1
v_gene: TRBV2
CDR3aa: CASSGTVNTEAFF
CDR3nt: TGTGCCAGCAGTGGGACAGTTAACACTGAAGCTTTCTTT

abundance: few
d_gene: TRBD2
j_gene: TRBJ2-7
v_gene: TRBV27
CDR3aa: CASSPSRDSGRREQYF
CDR3nt: TGTGCCAGCAGCCCTAGTCGGGATAGCGGGAGAAGGGAGCAGTACTTC

abundance: NA
d_gene: TRBD2
j_gene: TRBJ2-1
v_gene: TRBV28
CDR3aa: CASSPPGLQQFF
CDR3nt: TGTGCCAGCAGCCCACCGGGACTACAGCAGTTCTTC

abundance: NA
d_gene: NA
j_gene: TRBJ1-1
v_gene: TRBV5-6
CDR3aa: CASSLPRVGTEAFF
CDR3nt: TGTGCCAGCAGCTTACCCAGGGTTGGCACTGAAGCTTTCTTT

abundance: NA
d_gene: TRBD1
j_gene: TRBJ1-4
v_gene: TRBV6-1
CDR3aa: CASSGRQGPNEKLFF
CDR3nt: TGTGCCAGCAGTGGGAGACAGGGACCTAATGAAAAACTGTTTTTT

abundance: NA
d_gene: NA
j_gene: TRBJ2-3
v_gene: TRBV19
CDR3aa: CASSPMAGATDTQYF
CDR3nt: TGTGCCAGTAGTCCCATGGCAGGGGCCACAGATACGCAGTATTTT

abundance: NA
d_gene: NA
j_gene: TRBJ2-2
v_gene: TRBV6-5
CDR3aa: CASSYSRGQLGLFF
CDR3nt: TGTGCCAGCAGTTACTCGAGAGGGCAGCTGGGGCTGTTTTTT

abundance: NA
d_gene: NA
j_gene: TRBJ1-1
v_gene: TRBV29-1
CDR3aa: CSVQTSDSTEAFF
CDR3nt: TGCAGCGTTCAAACCTCGGACTCAACTGAAGCTTTCTTT

abundance: NA
d_gene: NA
j_gene: TRBJ1-5
v_gene: TRBV28
CDR3aa: CASIPTGSSNQPQHF
CDR3nt: TGTGCCAGCATCCCAACAGGGAGTAGCAATCAGCCCCAGCATTTT

abundance: NA
d_gene: NA
j_gene: TRBJ2-3
v_gene: TRBV19
CDR3aa: CASSVAAGGRSTDTQYF
CDR3nt: TGTGCCAGTAGTGTGGCGGCGGGCGGACGGAGCACAGATACGCAGTATTTT

abundance: NA
d_gene: TRBD1
j_gene: TRBJ2-5
v_gene: TRBV5-6
CDR3aa: CASSLLHWGQEQETQYF
CDR3nt: TGTGCCAGCAGCTTGCTGCATTGGGGACAGGAACAAGAGACCCAGTACTTC

abundance: NA
d_gene: TRBD1
j_gene: TRBJ2-7
v_gene: TRBV7-2
CDR3aa: CASSLDRGHDEQYF
CDR3nt: TGTGCCAGCAGCTTAGACAGGGGGCACGACGAGCAGTACTTC

abundance: NA
d_gene: NA
j_gene: TRBJ2-7
v_gene: TRBV5-1
CDR3aa: CASSFAGYEQYF
CDR3nt: TGCGCCAGCAGCTTTGCAGGATACGAGCAGTACTTC

abundance: once
d_gene: NA
j_gene: TRBJ1-2
v_gene: TRBV27
CDR3aa: CASSLFPPEGGELGYTF
CDR3nt: TGTGCCAGCAGTTTATTCCCGCCGGAGGGCGGCGAGCTGGGCTACACCTTC

abundance: NA
d_gene: TRBD1
j_gene: TRBJ1-5
v_gene: TRBV28
CDR3aa: CASTVTGDEDQPQHF
CDR3nt: TGTGCCAGCACCGTGACAGGGGATGAGGATCAGCCCCAGCATTTT

abundance: NA
d_gene: NA
j_gene: TRBJ2-2
v_gene: TRBV5-5
CDR3aa: CASSLDFWQGGTGELFF
CDR3nt: TGTGCCAGCAGCTTGGATTTCTGGCAGGGTGGCACCGGGGAGCTGTTTTTT

abundance: NA
d_gene: NA
j_gene: TRBJ2-5
v_gene: TRBV10-3
CDR3aa: CAISEGAGPTTGETQYF
CDR3nt: TGTGCCATCAGTGAAGGGGCGGGGCCCACCACTGGGGAGACCCAGTACTTC

abundance: NA
d_gene: NA
j_gene: TRBJ2-7
v_gene: TRBV27
CDR3aa: CASSSPLRGSYEQYF
CDR3nt: TGTGCCAGCAGTTCTCCGTTGCGGGGTTCCTACGAGCAGTACTTC

abundance: few
d_gene: NA
j_gene: TRBJ2-5
v_gene: TRBV9
CDR3aa: CASSAPGRWETQYF
CDR3nt: TGTGCCAGCAGCGCACCAGGGCGCTGGGAGACCCAGTACTTC

abundance: NA
d_gene: NA
j_gene: TRBJ2-2
v_gene: TRBV11-2
CDR3aa: CASSSHYSTTGELFF
CDR3nt: TGTGCCAGCAGCTCCCACTACTCAACCACCGGGGAGCTGTTTTTT

abundance: NA
d_gene: NA
j_gene: TRBJ1-1
v_gene: TRBV5-1
CDR3aa: CASSLGGGTPEAFF
CDR3nt: TGCGCCAGCAGCTTGGGGGGGGGTACCCCTGAAGCTTTCTTT

abundance: NA
d_gene: TRBD2
j_gene: TRBJ2-1
v_gene: TRBV9
CDR3aa: CASSVGAGGPNEQFF
CDR3nt: TGTGCCAGCAGCGTAGGGGCGGGGGGGCCAAATGAGCAGTTCTTC

abundance: NA
d_gene: NA
j_gene: TRBJ1-1
v_gene: TRBV6-5
CDR3aa: CASSSLRTPGGTEAFF
CDR3nt: TGTGCCAGCAGTTCCCTTCGGACGCCTGGAGGGACTGAAGCTTTCTTT

abundance: NA
d_gene: NA
j_gene: TRBJ1-2
v_gene: TRBV5-6
CDR3aa: CASSAPGGCTF
CDR3nt: TGTGCCAGCAGCGCGCCGGGTGGGTGCACCTTC

abundance: NA
d_gene: TRBD2
j_gene: TRBJ2-7
v_gene: TRBV6-5
CDR3aa: CASRRAGEIEEQYF
CDR3nt: TGTGCCAGCAGAAGAGCGGGGGAGATTGAGGAGCAGTACTTC

abundance: few
d_gene: NA
j_gene: TRBJ1-1
v_gene: TRBV6-6
CDR3aa: CASIRGVDTEAFF
CDR3nt: TGTGCCAGCATAAGGGGCGTGGACACTGAAGCTTTCTTT

abundance: NA
d_gene: TRBD2
j_gene: TRBJ2-2
v_gene: TRBV19
CDR3aa: CASSIVGGFGAGELFF
CDR3nt: TGTGCCAGTAGTATCGTGGGAGGGTTTGGAGCCGGGGAGCTGTTTTTT

abundance: NA
d_gene: TRBD2
j_gene: TRBJ2-6
v_gene: TRBV27
CDR3aa: CASSPYGLAGLSGANVLTF
CDR3nt: TGTGCCAGCAGTCCCTACGGGCTAGCGGGGCTCTCTGGGGCCAACGTCCTGACTTTC

abundance: NA
d_gene: NA
j_gene: TRBJ2-7
v_gene: TRBV18
CDR3aa: CASSPPRSFRDSRSYEQYF
CDR3nt: TGTGCCAGCTCACCACCACGTTCATTTCGGGACTCCCGGAGCTACGAGCAGTACTTC

abundance: NA
d_gene: NA
j_gene: TRBJ1-5
v_gene: TRBV5-8
CDR3aa: CASSFLGENQPQHF
CDR3nt: TGTGCCAGCAGCTTTCTTGGGGAGAATCAGCCCCAGCATTTT

abundance: once
d_gene: NA
j_gene: TRBJ1-1
v_gene: TRBV6-6
CDR3aa: CASSYAGAEAFF
CDR3nt: TGTGCCAGCAGTTACGCTGGGGCGGAAGCTTTCTTT

abundance: NA
d_gene: NA
j_gene: TRBJ2-4
v_gene: TRBV27
CDR3aa: CASSAELQGGIQYF
CDR3nt: TGTGCCAGCAGTGCCGAACTTCAGGGGGGCATTCAGTACTTC

abundance: once
d_gene: NA
j_gene: TRBJ1-1
v_gene: TRBV7-9
CDR3aa: CASSLSNRVPDRTEAFF
CDR3nt: TGTGCCAGCAGCTTAAGCAACAGGGTCCCCGACCGGACTGAAGCTTTCTTT

abundance: NA
d_gene: NA
j_gene: TRBJ2-2
v_gene: TRBV4-2
CDR3aa: CASSQGQGVTGELFF
CDR3nt: TGTGCCAGCAGCCAAGGGCAGGGCGTCACCGGGGAGCTGTTTTTT

abundance: NA
d_gene: NA
j_gene: TRBJ1-4
v_gene: TRBV15
CDR3aa: CATSTTLDIDEKLFF
CDR3nt: TGTGCCACCAGCACGACCCTGGACATTGATGAAAAACTGTTTTTT

abundance: NA
d_gene: TRBD1
j_gene: TRBJ1-4
v_gene: TRBV7-2
CDR3aa: CASSGTAGEKLFF
CDR3nt: TGTGCCAGCAGCGGGACAGCCGGCGAAAAACTGTTTTTT